This T cell receptor beta chain derives from a study of blood T cell repertoires in COVID-19. Study-wide context: The United States, Italy and Spain provided the acute and convalescent COVID-19 samples. From T cells, B-cell-depleted T cells, or PBMCs came the material, which was cDNA or gDNA.

Profiled with immunoSEQ multiplex PCR; TCRdb holds only in-frame clones, not every one. The sample yields 40,000 to 60,000 clones, roughly 80% seen once. Trimming stripped 3 bases from V and 0 bases from J, with 13 bases between. This CDR3 has 16 amino acids. CDR1 is SGHAT and CDR2 is FQNNGV in the germline V gene. The sample taken for sequencing was peripheral blood. The V call is TRBV11-2, the J call TRBJ2-3, with D unresolved. The receptor's source is a man aged 45-65 years with active COVID-19. Written as DNA, the CDR3 is TGTGCCAGCAGCTTGGCCAGCGCCCTTAGCACAGATACGCAGTATTTT. Residues: CASSLASALSTDTQYF.